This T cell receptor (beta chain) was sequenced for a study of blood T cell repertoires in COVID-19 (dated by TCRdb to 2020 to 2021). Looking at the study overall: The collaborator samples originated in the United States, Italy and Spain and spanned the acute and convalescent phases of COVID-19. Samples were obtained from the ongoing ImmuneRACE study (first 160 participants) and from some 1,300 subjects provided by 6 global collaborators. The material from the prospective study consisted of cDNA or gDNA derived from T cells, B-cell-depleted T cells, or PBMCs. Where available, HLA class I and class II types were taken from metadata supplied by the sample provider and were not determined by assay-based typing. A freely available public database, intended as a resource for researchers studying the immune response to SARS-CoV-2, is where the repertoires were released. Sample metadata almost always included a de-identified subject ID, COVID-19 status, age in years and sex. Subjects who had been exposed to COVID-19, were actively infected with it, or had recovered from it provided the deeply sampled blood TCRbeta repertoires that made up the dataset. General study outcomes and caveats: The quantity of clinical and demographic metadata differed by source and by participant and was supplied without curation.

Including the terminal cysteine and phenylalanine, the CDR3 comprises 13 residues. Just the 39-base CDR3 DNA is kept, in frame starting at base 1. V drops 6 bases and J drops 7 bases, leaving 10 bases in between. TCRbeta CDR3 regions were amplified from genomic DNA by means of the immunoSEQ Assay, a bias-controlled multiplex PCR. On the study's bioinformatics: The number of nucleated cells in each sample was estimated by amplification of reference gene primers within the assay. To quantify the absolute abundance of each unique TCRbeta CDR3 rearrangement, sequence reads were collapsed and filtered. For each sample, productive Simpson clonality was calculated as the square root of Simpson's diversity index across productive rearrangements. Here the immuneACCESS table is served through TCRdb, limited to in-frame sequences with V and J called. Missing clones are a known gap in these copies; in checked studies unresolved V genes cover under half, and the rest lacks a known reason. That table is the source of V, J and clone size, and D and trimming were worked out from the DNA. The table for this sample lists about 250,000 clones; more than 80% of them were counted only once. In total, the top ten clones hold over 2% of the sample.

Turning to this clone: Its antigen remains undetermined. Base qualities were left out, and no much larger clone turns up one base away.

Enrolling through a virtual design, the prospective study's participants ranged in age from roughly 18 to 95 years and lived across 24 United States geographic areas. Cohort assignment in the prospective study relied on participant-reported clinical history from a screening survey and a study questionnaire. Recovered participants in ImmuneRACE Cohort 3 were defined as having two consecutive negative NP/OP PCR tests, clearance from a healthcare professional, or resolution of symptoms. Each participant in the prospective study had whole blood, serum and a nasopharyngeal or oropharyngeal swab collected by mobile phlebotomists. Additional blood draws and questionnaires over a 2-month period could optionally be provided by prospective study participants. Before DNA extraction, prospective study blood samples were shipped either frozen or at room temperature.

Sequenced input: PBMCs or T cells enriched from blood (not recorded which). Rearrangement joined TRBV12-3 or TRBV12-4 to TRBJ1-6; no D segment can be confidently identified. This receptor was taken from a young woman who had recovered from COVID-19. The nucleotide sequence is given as TGTGCCAGCAGCTCCACGGGGAATTCACCCCTCCACTTT. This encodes CASSSTGNSPLHF.